One and the same sample provided the 5 T cell receptor beta chains below, sequenced in a study of persistence of HIV-infected CD4 T cells. An overlapping HIV-1 Gag peptide pool stimulated these cells at approximately 0.91 ug/peptide/mL. Sorted nonresponding memory CD4+ T cells were CD40L-negative, CD69-negative, CD45RO-high. Sequencing used immunoSEQ version 4 in survey mode. Measured with immunoSEQ multiplex PCR; TCRdb has only the in-frame clones, and not every one. The repertoire consists of about 43,000 clones, with 75% to 80% occurring once and the leading ten covering 14%. No cognate antigen is known for these TCRs. Here the sequenced sample was CD4+ T cells sorted from PBMCs after roughly 20-hour stimulation, taken from a patient who received antiretroviral therapy. The source of these receptors is an adult man with HIV who was CMV-seropositive.

The gene calls are TRBV5-1 and TRBJ1-2, with TRBD1 identical over 7 bases. The germline V gene encodes CDR1 SGHRS and CDR2 YFSETQ. This CDR3 is 15 amino acids long. After removal of 0 bases from V and 4 bases from J, the junction contained 6 bases not matched to a gene. CDR3 region: CASSLGGTEAYGYTF. In DNA, the CDR3 is TGCGCCAGCAGCTTGGGCGGGACAGAAGCCTATGGCTACACCTTC. The full variable domain, completed using reference TRBV5-1 and TRBJ1-2, is KAGVTQTPRYLIKTRGQQVTLSCSPISGHRSVSWYQQTPGQGLQFLFEYFSETQRNKGNFPGRFSGRQFSNSRSEMNVSTLELGDSALYLCASSLGGTEAYGYTFGSGTRLTVV.

The sample holds one count of this clone. The J gene is TRBJ1-3, the V gene TRBV29-1; tentatively, D is TRBD1 (6 bases). The CDR3 sequence is 15 residues long. Germline values: CDR1 SQVTM, CDR2 ANQGSEA. Trimming took off 4 bases at V and 0 bases at J, with 13 bases between the two ends. The CDR3 DNA reads TGCAGCGTTGCTCTGGGGGCTAACTCTGGAAACACCATATATTTT. It is translated as CSVALGANSGNTIYF. Complete variable domain (other parts from reference TRBV29-1 and TRBJ1-3): SAVISQKPSRDICQRGTSLTIQCQVDSQVTMMFWYRQQPGQSLTLIATANQGSEATYESGFVIDKFPISRPNLTFSTLTVSNMSPEDSSIYLCSVALGANSGNTIYFGEGSWLTVV.

The chain combines TRBV10-3 with TRBJ1-1; D gene uncertain. V was pared by 4 bases and J by 0 bases, with 9 bases between. CDR1 and CDR2 from the germline V gene are ENHRY and SYGVKD. The CDR3 sequence is 14 residues long. The CDR3 DNA reads TGTGCCATCAGTGGGAACCGGATGAACACTGAAGCTTTCTTT. Protein: CAISGNRMNTEAFF.

CDR3 sequence: CAWSVRGISGNTIYF. For the CDR3, the DNA is TGTGCCTGGAGTGTAAGGGGGATCTCTGGAAACACCATATATTTT. The V and J genes are TRBV30 and TRBJ1-3; TRBD1 is a possible D gene (6 bases). CDR3 length equals 15 residues. V shed 0 bases and J shed 0 bases, with 9 bases lying between them. Germline assignment: CDR1 GTSNPN and CDR2 SVGIG (reference sequence).

CDR3 region: CATSRDQIRGEAFF. DNA for the CDR3: TGTGCCACCAGCAGAGATCAAATAAGAGGTGAAGCTTTCTTT. The chain uses TRBV15 and TRBJ1-1; the D is unclear. Germline V lookup: CDR1 LNHNV, CDR2 YYDKDF (reference sequence). Trimming took off 0 bases at V and 7 bases at J, with 12 bases between the two ends. The CDR3 is 14 residues long.